This note documents a single TCR beta chain sequence. This entry comes from a study of blood T cell repertoires in COVID-19. As for the study in general: From the United States, Italy and Spain came samples of acute and convalescent COVID-19. The analysed material was cDNA or gDNA that came from T cells, B-cell-depleted T cells, or PBMCs.

Per the original data handling: Estimation of nucleated cell counts relied on the amplification of reference gene primers. TCRdb's table, derived via immunoSEQ multiplex PCR, lists solely in-frame clones and lacks some. The V and J calls and clone size are taken from that table; D and trimming were inferred from the DNA. Of more than 85,000 clones in the sample, around 87% were seen once. This CDR3 spans 16 amino acids. CDR1 is MDHEN and CDR2 is SYDVKM in the germline V gene. V lost 2 bases to trimming and J lost 2 bases; unmatched junction nucleotides: 5. The V call is TRBV28, the J call TRBJ2-7, with TRBD2 matching 11 bases. This TCR was recovered from a woman in her forties or fifties with COVID-19, enrolled during active disease. Material for sequencing was peripheral blood. Written as DNA, the CDR3 is TGTGCCAGCAGTTTAGCTAGCGGGGGGCAAACCTACGAGCAGTACTTC. It translates to CASSLASGGQTYEQYF. The whole variable domain, remainder taken from reference TRBV28 and TRBJ2-7, is DVKVTQSSRYLVKRTGEKVFLECVQDMDHENMFWYRQDPGLGLRLIYFSYDVKMKEKGDIPEGYSVSREKKERFSLILESASTNQTSMYLCASSLASGGQTYEQYFGPGTRLTVT.